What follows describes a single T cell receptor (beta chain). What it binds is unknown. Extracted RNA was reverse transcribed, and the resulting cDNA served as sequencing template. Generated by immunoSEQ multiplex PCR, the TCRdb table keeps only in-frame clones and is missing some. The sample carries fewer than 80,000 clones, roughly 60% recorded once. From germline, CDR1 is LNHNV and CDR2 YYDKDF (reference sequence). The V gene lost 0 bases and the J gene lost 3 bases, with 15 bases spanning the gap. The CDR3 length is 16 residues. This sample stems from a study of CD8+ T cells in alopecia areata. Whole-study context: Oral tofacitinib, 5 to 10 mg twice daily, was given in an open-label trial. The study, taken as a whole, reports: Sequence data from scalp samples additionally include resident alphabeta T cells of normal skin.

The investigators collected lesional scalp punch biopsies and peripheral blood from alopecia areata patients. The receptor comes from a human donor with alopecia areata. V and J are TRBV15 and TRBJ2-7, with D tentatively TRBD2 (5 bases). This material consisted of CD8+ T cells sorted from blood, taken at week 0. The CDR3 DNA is TGTGCCACCAGCAGAGAAGACTTCGGTGGAGGCTACGAGCAGTACTTC. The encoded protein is CATSREDFGGGYEQYF.